The 18 T cell receptor beta chains below were found in one sample sequenced in a study of T-cell reconstitution after alpha-beta-depleted transplantation in children. Preparation of the TCRbeta library involved a method that used unique molecular identifiers. TCRdb re-called the PCR reads through MiXCR, storing one row per CDR3 protein. The sample holds about 260,000 distinct CDR3 sequences; roughly 10% are singletons and the top ten take roughly a quarter. Sample: peripheral blood, taken 180 days after TCRalphabeta/CD19-depleted stem cell transplant. These receptors came from a male patient aged 2-9 years who had a stem cell transplant for chronic granulomatous disease, so the T cells may come from the graft donor.

There are many counts of this clonotype. V and J are TRBV2 and TRBJ2-5; 9 bases line up with TRBD1. Trimming at V came to 7 bases and at J to 5 bases, leaving 5 bases not matched to a gene. The CDR3 runs to 13 residues. Looked up from germline, CDR1 is SNHLY and CDR2 is FYNNEI. DNA of the CDR3: TGTGCCAGCACCGGACAGGGGATGGAGACCCAGTACTTC. Protein: CASTGQGMETQYF.

To note about this clonotype: This may come from a read error, since a much larger clone is one base off. The genes are TRBV7-3 and TRBJ2-1; 10 nucleotides agree with TRBD2. The germline gives CDR1 SGHTA, CDR2 FQGTGA. CDR3 length: 17 amino acids. J lost 5 bases, V lost 1 base, and 8 bases had no gene match. The CDR3 DNA sequence: TGTGCCAGCAGCTTAATTGTGGGACTAGCGCGGAACAATGAGCAGTTCTTC. Translated, it gives CASSLIVGLARNNEQFF.

This clonotype was recorded at least ten times. The chain has TRBV2 and TRBJ2-1, with D unclear. This CDR3 is 15 amino acids long. Germline lookup yields CDR1 SNHLY and CDR2 FYNNEI. Trimming cost V 7 bases and J 9 bases, with 22 bases left between them. Here the CDR3 DNA reads TGTGCCAGCAACCTCCGCCGGGCGGATTTAAGTGAGCAGTTCTTC. Translation gives CASNLRRADLSEQFF.

This clonotype was picked up many times. The chain recombines TRBV11-3 with TRBJ2-5; possibly TRBD1 for D (6 bases). Trimming removed 1 base from V and 4 bases from J, with 13 bases in between. CDR1 is SGHNT, CDR2 YENEEA, per germline. This CDR3 is 15 amino acids long. CDR3 protein: CASSLGTDGRETQYF. CDR3 DNA: TGTGCCAGCAGCTTAGGGACAGATGGGCGAGAGACCCAGTACTTC.

This clonotype came up many times. The rearrangement links TRBV7-6 to TRBJ2-2; no clear D gene. Germline V lookup: CDR1 SGHVS, CDR2 FNYEAQ. Trimming stripped 3 bases from V and 0 bases from J, with 5 bases between. The CDR3 consists of 14 residues. The CDR3: CASSFSPNTGELFF. CDR3 DNA sequence: TGTGCCAGCAGCTTTTCCCCGAACACCGGGGAGCTGTTTTTT.

This clonotype was counted at least ten times. The chain links TRBV5-5 to TRBJ2-3; D remains unclear. Germline CDR1 reads SGHKS; CDR2 reads YYEKEE (reference sequence). This CDR3 spans 12 amino acids. Between the trimmed V and J ends, which lost 5 bases and 5 bases, there was a span of 9 bases. DNA for the CDR3: TGTGCCAGCAGTTCCGAGCGAGATACGCAGTATTTT. Translating gives CASSSERDTQYF.

This clonotype was recorded at least ten times. The gene calls are TRBV20-1 and TRBJ2-1; TRBD1 matches at 12 bases. The V and J ends lost 1 base and 7 bases, in that order; junction bases with no gene match: 8. The CDR3 spans 16 residues. Germline CDR1 and CDR2: DFQATT and SNEGSKA (reference sequence). The CDR3: CSARVTWDRGRNEQFF. Here the CDR3 DNA reads TGCAGTGCTAGAGTTACCTGGGACAGGGGGCGTAATGAGCAGTTCTTC.

The sample holds many counts of this clonotype. The gene calls are TRBV7-9 and TRBJ1-1; TRBD1 matches 7 bases. Unmatched junction bases numbered 6, after V lost 6 bases and J lost 2 bases. The CDR3 runs to 14 residues. The germline gives CDR1 SEHNR, CDR2 FQNEAQ (reference sequence). CDR3 amino acids: CASRRGQANTEAFF. The CDR3 region has the DNA TGTGCCAGCAGAAGAGGACAGGCAAACACTGAAGCTTTCTTT.

This clonotype was detected ten times or more. The rearrangement joins TRBV7-8 to TRBJ2-5, with D tentatively TRBD1 (5 bases). This CDR3 is 15 amino acids long. Trimming left V 2 bases short and J 1 base short, with 11 bases between. Germline values: CDR1 SGHVS, CDR2 FQNEAQ. This CDR3 reads CASSLMQGLQETQYF. For the CDR3, the DNA is TGTGCCAGCAGCTTAATGCAGGGCCTCCAAGAGACCCAGTACTTC.

This clonotype has a count of ten or more. The V call is TRBV20-1, the J call TRBJ2-7; D gene uncertain. CDR3 length equals 14 residues. Trimming removed 3 bases from V and 5 bases from J, with 17 bases in between. The V gene's germline CDR1 is DFQATT and CDR2 SNEGSKA (reference sequence). CDR3 region: CSASRPQGVDEQYF. The CDR3 coding sequence is TGCAGTGCTAGTCGTCCACAAGGAGTCGACGAGCAGTACTTC.

This clonotype was recorded at least ten times. This chain connects TRBV6-5 to TRBJ2-6; D remains unclear. Looked up from germline, CDR1 is MNHEY and CDR2 is SVGAGI. With 2 bases removed from V and 0 bases from J, the gap between germline ends came to 5 bases. The CDR3 is 15 residues long. This chain's CDR3 is CASSYTASGANVLTF. Written as DNA, the CDR3 is TGTGCCAGCAGTTACACCGCCTCTGGGGCCAACGTCCTGACTTTC.

This clonotype was observed many times. The chain recombines TRBV7-6 with TRBJ1-1; D unclear. The CDR3 totals 15 residues. In germline, CDR1 is SGHVS, CDR2 FNYEAQ. Trimming shortened V by 2 bases and J by 0 bases, and 10 bases separated the two germline ends. CDR3 protein: CASSLTADMNTEAFF. The CDR3 coding sequence is TGTGCCAGCAGCTTAACAGCCGACATGAACACTGAAGCTTTCTTT.

Many counts were recorded for this clonotype. V gene TRBV12-3 or TRBV12-4 combines with J gene TRBJ2-5, with unresolved D. V lost 3 bases to trimming and J lost 3 bases, with 5 bases between them. The CDR3 spans 12 residues. The CDR3 is CASSFKEETQYF. The CDR3, as DNA: TGTGCCAGCAGTTTCAAGGAAGAGACCCAGTACTTC.

This clonotype was seen many times. The gene calls are TRBV29-1 and TRBJ2-7; perhaps TRBD2 as D (5 bases). Germline loops: CDR1 SQVTM, CDR2 ANQGSEA. Trimming stripped 7 bases from V and 2 bases from J, with 12 bases between. This CDR3 is 12 amino acids long. The DNA for the CDR3 is TGCAGCGCCCGTCGGGGAGCCTACGAGCAGTACTTC. Residues: CSARRGAYEQYF.

This clonotype was detected many times. This sequence joins TRBV7-8 and TRBJ2-3; tentative D call: TRBD2 (5 bases). Trimming removed 8 bases from V and 3 bases from J, with 18 bases in between. The germline CDR1 and CDR2 sequences are SGHVS and FQNEAQ. The length of the CDR3 is 15 residues. The DNA for the CDR3 is TGTGCCAGCCGCCTTAGGCGGGTCAGGACAGATACGCAGTATTTT. Its protein product is CASRLRRVRTDTQYF.

This clonotype was seen ten or more times. The chain recombines TRBV5-5 with TRBJ2-2; D gene unclear. V lost 5 bases, J lost 5 bases, and 10 bases lay in between. The CDR3 length is 13 residues. Germline loops: CDR1 SGHKS, CDR2 YYEKEE (reference sequence). The CDR3 nucleotides read TGTGCCAGCAGGGGCGATATGACCGGGGAGCTGTTTTTT. Protein product: CASRGDMTGELFF.

Many counts were recorded for this clonotype. The chain joins TRBV9 to TRBJ2-3, with unresolved D. The V end lost 2 bases, the J end lost 5 bases, and 6 bases lay between the germline ends. The V gene's germline CDR1 is SGDLS and CDR2 YYNGEE. CDR3 length: 12 amino acids. The CDR3 here is CASSVNEDTQYF. The CDR3 DNA reads TGTGCCAGCAGCGTTAACGAAGATACGCAGTATTTT.

The table lists this clonotype with many counts. The chain links TRBV3-1 to TRBJ2-7; 7 positions agree with TRBD2. Germline V gene lookup returns CDR1 LGHDT and CDR2 YNNKEL (reference sequence). CDR3 length: 13 amino acids. The ends lost 3 bases at V and 2 bases at J; junction bases unmatched: 1. The CDR3 DNA is TGTGCCAGCAGCCATGCGGGGGCCTACGAGCAGTACTTC. It translates to CASSHAGAYEQYF.